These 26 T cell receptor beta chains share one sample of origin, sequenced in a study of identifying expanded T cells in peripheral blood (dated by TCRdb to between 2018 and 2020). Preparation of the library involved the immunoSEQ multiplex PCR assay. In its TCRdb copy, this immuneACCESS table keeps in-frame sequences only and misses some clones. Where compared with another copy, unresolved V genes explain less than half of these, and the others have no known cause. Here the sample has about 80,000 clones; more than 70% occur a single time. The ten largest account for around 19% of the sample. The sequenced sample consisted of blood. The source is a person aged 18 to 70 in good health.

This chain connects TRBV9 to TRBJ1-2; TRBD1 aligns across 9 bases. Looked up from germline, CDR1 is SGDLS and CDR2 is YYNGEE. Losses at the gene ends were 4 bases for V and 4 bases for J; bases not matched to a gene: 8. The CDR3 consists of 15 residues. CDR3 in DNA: TGTGCCAGCAGCTTGACACCGGGACAGGGCTATGGCTACACCTTC. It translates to CASSLTPGQGYGYTF.

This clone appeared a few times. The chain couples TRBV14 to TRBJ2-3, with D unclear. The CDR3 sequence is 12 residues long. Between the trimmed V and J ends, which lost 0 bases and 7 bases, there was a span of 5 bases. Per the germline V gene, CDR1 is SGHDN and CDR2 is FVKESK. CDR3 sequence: CASSQDRNTQYF. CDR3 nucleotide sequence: TGTGCCAGCAGCCAAGATAGGAATACGCAGTATTTT.

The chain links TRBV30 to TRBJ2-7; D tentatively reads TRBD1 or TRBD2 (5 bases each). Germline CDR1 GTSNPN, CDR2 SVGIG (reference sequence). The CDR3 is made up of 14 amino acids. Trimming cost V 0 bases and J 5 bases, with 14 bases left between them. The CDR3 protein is CAWSVRDRRNEQYF. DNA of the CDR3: TGTGCCTGGAGTGTACGGGACCGCCGAAACGAGCAGTACTTC.

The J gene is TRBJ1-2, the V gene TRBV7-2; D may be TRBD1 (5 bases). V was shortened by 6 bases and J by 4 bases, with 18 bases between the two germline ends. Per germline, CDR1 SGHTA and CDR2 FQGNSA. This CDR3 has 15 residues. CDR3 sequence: CASSSWDPRSYGYTF. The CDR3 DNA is TGTGCCAGCAGTTCCTGGGACCCGCGGAGCTATGGCTACACCTTC.

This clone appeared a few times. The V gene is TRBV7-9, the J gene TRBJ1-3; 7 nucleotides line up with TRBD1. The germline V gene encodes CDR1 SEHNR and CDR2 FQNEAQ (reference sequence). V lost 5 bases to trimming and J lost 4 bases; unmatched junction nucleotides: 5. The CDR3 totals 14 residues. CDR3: CASSPTGDGNTIYF. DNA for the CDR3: TGTGCCAGCAGCCCTACAGGGGACGGAAACACCATATATTTT.

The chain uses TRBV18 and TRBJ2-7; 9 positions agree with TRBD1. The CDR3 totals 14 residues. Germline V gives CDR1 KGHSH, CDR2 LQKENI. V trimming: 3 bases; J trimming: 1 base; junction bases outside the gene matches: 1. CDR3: CASSPGQGSYEQYF. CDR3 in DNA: TGTGCCAGCTCACCGGGACAGGGATCCTACGAGCAGTACTTC.

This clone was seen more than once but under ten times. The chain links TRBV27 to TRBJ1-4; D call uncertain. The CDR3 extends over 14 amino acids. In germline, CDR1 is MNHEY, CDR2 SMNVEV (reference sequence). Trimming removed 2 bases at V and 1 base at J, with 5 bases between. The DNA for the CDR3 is TGTGCCAGCAGTTTACATGGAACTAATGAAAAACTGTTTTTT. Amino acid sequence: CASSLHGTNEKLFF. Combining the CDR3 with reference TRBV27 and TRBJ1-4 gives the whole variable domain EAQVTQNPRYLITVTGKKLTVTCSQNMNHEYMSWYRQDPGLGLRQIYYSMNVEVTDKGDVPEGYKVSRKEKRNFPLILESPSPNQTSLYFCASSLHGTNEKLFFGSGTQLSVL.

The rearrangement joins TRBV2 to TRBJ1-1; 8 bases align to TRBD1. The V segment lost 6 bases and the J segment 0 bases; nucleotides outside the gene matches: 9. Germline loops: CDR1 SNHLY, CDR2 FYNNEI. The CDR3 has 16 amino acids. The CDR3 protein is CASRSRQGSMNTEAFF. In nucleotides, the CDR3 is TGTGCCAGCAGAAGTCGACAGGGGTCTATGAACACTGAAGCTTTCTTT.

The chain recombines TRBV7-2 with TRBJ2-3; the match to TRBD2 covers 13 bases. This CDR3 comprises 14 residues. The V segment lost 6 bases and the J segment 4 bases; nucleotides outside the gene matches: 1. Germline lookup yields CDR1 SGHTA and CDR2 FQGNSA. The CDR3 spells CASRLAGGADTQYF. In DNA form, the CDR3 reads TGTGCCAGCAGACTAGCGGGGGGGGCAGATACGCAGTATTTT.

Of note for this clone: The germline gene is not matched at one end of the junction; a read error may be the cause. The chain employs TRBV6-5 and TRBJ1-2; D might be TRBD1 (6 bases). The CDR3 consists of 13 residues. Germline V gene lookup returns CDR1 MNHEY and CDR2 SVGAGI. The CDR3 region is CASSYMAGGQGAF. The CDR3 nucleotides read TGTGCCAGCAGTTATATGGCCGGGGGGCAGGGCGCCTTC.

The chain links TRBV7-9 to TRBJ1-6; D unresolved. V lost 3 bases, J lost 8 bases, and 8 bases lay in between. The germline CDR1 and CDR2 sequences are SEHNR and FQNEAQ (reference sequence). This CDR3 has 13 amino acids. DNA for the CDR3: TGTGCCAGCAGCTTGGAGAGGTATTCACCCCTCCACTTT. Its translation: CASSLERYSPLHF. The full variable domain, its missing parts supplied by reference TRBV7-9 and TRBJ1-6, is DTGVSQNPRHKITKRGQNVTFRCDPISEHNRLYWYRQTLGQGPEFLTYFQNEAQLEKSRLLSDRFSAERPKGSFSTLEIQRTEQGDSAMYLCASSLERYSPLHFGNGTRLTVT.

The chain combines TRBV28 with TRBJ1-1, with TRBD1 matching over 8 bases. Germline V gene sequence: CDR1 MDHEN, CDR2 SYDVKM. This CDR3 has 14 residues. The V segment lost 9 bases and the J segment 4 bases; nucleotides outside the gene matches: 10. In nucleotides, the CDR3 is TGTGCCAGTGTTAGGGGGACAGGAGGCACTGAAGCTTTCTTT. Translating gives CASVRGTGGTEAFF.

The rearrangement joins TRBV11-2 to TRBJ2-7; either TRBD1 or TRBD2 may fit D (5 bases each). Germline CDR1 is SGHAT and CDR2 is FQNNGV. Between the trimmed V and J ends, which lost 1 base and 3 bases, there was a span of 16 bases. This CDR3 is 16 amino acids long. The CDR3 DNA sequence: TGTGCCAGCAGCTTAGTATGGGACCGACCAGACTACGAGCAGTACTTC. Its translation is CASSLVWDRPDYEQYF.

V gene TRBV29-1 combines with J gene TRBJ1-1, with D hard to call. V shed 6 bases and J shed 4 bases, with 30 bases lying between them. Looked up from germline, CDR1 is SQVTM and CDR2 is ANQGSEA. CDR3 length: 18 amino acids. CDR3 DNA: TGCAGCGTCCCCTTTGACAATTACGGAATACATATAGGCACTGAAGCTTTCTTT. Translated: CSVPFDNYGIHIGTEAFF.

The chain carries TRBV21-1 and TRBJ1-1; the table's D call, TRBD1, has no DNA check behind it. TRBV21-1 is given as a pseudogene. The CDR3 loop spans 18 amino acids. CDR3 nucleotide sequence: TGTGCCAGCAGCAAAGAGATCACAGGGGGTGGTTCGTGCACTGAAGCTTTCTTT. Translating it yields CASSKEITGGGSCTEAFF.

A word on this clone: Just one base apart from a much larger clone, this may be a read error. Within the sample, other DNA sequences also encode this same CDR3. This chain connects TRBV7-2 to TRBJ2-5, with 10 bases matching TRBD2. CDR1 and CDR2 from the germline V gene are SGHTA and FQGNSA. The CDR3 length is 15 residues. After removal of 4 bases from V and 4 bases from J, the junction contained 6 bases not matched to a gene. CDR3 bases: TGTGCCAGCAGCTACCAGCGGGGGGGCGGAGAGACCCAGTACTTC. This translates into CASSYQRGGGETQYF.

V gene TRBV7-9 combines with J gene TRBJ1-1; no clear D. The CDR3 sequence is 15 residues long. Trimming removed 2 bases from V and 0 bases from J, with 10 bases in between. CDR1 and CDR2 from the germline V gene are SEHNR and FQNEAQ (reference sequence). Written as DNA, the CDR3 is TGTGCCAGCAGCTTACTGGGCAGAATGAACACTGAAGCTTTCTTT. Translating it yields CASSLLGRMNTEAFF.

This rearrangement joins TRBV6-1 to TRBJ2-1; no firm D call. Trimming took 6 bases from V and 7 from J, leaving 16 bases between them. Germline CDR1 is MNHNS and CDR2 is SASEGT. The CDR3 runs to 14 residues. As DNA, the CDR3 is TGTGCCAGCAGGCCGATACTGGCCGGAAATGAGCAGTTCTTC. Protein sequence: CASRPILAGNEQFF.

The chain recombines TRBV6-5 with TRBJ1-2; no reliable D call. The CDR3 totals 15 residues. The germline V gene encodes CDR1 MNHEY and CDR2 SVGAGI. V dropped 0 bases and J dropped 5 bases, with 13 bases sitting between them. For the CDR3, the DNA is TGTGCCAGCAGTTACTCTCCGTCGGATAGATATGGCTACACCTTC. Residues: CASSYSPSDRYGYTF.

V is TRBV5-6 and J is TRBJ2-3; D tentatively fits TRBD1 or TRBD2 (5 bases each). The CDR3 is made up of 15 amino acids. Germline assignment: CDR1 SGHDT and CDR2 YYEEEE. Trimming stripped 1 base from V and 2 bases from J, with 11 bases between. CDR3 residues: CASSLLGETTDTQYF. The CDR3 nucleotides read TGTGCCAGCAGCTTGCTAGGGGAGACCACAGATACGCAGTATTTT.

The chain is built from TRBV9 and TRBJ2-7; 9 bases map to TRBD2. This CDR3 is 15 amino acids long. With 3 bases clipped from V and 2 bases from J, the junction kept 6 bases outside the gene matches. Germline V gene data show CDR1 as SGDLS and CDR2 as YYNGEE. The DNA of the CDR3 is TGTGCCAGCAGCGCCTATAGCGGGGGAACCTACGAGCAGTACTTC. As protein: CASSAYSGGTYEQYF.

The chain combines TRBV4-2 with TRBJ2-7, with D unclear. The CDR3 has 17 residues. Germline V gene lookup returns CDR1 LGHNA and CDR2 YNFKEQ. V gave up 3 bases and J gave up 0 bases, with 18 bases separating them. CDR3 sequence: CASSHPIEGVSSYEQYF. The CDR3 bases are TGTGCCAGCAGCCACCCTATTGAAGGCGTCAGCTCCTACGAGCAGTACTTC.

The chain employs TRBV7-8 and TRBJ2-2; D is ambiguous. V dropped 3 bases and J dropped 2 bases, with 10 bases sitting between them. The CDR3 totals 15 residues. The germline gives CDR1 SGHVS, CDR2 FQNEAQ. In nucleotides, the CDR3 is TGTGCCAGCAGCTTTATCGTAAAAAACACCGGGGAGCTGTTTTTT. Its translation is CASSFIVKNTGELFF. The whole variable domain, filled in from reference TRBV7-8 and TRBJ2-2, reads GAGVSQSPRYKVAKRGQDVALRCDPISGHVSLFWYQQALGQGPEFLTYFQNEAQLDKSGLPSDRFFAERPEGSVSTLKIQRTQQEDSAVYLCASSFIVKNTGELFFGEGSRLTVL.

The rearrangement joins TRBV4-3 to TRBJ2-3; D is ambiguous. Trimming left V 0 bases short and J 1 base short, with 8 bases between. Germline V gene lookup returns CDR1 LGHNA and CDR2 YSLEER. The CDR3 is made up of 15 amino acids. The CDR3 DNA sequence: TGCGCCAGCAGCCAAGATCCCTCTGGCACAGATACGCAGTATTTT. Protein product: CASSQDPSGTDTQYF.

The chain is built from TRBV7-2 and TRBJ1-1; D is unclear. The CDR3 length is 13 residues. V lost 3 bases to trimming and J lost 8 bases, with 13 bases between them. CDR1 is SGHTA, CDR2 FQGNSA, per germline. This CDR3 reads CASSLKLTLEAFF. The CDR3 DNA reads TGTGCCAGCAGCTTGAAACTGACCCTGGAAGCTTTCTTT.

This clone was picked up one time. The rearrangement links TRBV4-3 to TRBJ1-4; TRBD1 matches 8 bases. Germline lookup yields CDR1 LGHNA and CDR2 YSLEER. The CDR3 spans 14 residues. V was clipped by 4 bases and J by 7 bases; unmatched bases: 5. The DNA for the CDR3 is TGCGCCAGCAGCCTCGGACAGGGCGGTGAAAAACTGTTTTTT. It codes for CASSLGQGGEKLFF.